This T cell receptor (beta chain) was retrieved from a study of Tregs in tolerant kidney transplant recipients. Regarding the study as a whole: Few patients were studied, so findings need validation in larger groups.

Remarks on this clone: Its antigen is still unknown.

The CDR3 runs 16 residues. Looked up from germline, CDR1 is SGHNT and CDR2 is YYREEE (reference sequence). V lost 0 bases and J 6 bases, leaving 15 bases between the germline ends. Clones were sequenced by immunoSEQ multiplex PCR, and TCRdb holds only the in-frame ones, with some missing. The sample lists fewer than 80,000 clones, roughly 98% occurring once. The TCR was taken from a human donor who received a combined kidney and bone marrow transplant. The input for sequencing was Tregs from blood, taken before the transplant. The chain links TRBV5-4 to TRBJ2-2, with D perhaps TRBD2 (7 bases). The CDR3 DNA is TGTGCCAGCAGCTTGGTAGGGGGAGGGCACCCCGGGGAGCTGTTTTTT. This encodes CASSLVGGGHPGELFF.